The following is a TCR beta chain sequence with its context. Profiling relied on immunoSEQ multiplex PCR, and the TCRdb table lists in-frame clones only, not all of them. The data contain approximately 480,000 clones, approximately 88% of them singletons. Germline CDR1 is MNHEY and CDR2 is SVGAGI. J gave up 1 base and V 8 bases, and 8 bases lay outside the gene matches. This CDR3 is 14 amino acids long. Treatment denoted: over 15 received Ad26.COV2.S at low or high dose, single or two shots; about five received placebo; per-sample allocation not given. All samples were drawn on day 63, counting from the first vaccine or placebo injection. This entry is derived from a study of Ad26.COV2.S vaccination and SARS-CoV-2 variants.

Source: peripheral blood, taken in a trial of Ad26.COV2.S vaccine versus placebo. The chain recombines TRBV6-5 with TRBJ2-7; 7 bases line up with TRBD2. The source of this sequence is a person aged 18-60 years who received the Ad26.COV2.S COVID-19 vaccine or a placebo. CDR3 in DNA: TGTGCCAGCTCTACCTGGGGGGGTTCCTACGAGCAGTACTTC. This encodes CASSTWGGSYEQYF.